This passage covers 32 T cell receptor beta chains from one sample sequenced in a study of blood T cells in healthy people across ages. Using a J-beta primer mix together with a sample-barcoded 5' primer, a second PCR was run for roughly 7 to 11 cycles. MiXCR, applied by TCRdb to the 5' RACE reads, yields one record per CDR3 protein. The data contain approximately 2,000,000 distinct CDR3 sequences, about 39% of them singletons. The specimen was blood. The receptor set was obtained from a human donor in good health.

The chain has TRBV29-1 and TRBJ2-7; 8 bases are shared with TRBD2. The CDR3 totals 14 residues. J was trimmed by 0 bases and V by 4 bases; bases with no gene match: 5. Germline values: CDR1 SQVTM, CDR2 ANQGSEA. The CDR3 coding sequence is TGCAGCGTTGTGGGTAGCGGGGACTCCTACGAGCAGTACTTC. Protein product: CSVVGSGDSYEQYF.

The chain links TRBV21-1 to TRBJ2-7; the table's D call TRBD1 went unverified against the DNA. TRBV21-1 is described as a pseudogene. This CDR3 contains 17 residues. CDR3 nucleotide sequence: TGTGCCAGCCAGCTAAGACGTCGCGGGACAGGCCACTACGAGCAGTACTTC. Translation gives CASQLRRRGTGHYEQYF.

This chain uses TRBV5-1 with TRBJ1-2; unclear D gene. This CDR3 contains 14 residues. The germline V gene encodes CDR1 SGHRS and CDR2 YFSETQ. V shed 0 bases and J shed 10 bases, with 16 bases lying between them. CDR3 residues: CASSLAARASDYTF. The CDR3 DNA sequence: TGCGCCAGCAGCTTGGCCGCACGAGCTAGTGACTACACCTTC.

This chain's CDR3 is CASNGPGRETQYF. Here the CDR3 DNA reads TGTGCCAGCAATGGTCCCGGGAGGGAGACCCAGTACTTC. This sequence joins TRBV25-1 and TRBJ2-7; TRBD2 aligns across 7 bases. The DNA matches TRBJ2-5 better at its end, which makes the J call doubtful. Germline CDR1 reads MGHDK; CDR2 reads SYGVNS. This CDR3 region has 13 residues.

This clonotype came up many times. The V gene is TRBV29-1, the J gene TRBJ1-5, with TRBD1 as a possible D gene (5 bases). In germline, CDR1 is SQVTM, CDR2 ANQGSEA. V lost 4 bases, J lost 2 bases, and 6 bases lay in between. The CDR3 totals 12 residues. The CDR3 sequence is CSVGDGNQPQHF. The CDR3 DNA reads as TGCAGCGTTGGGGACGGCAATCAGCCCCAGCATTTT.

The sample holds one count of this clonotype. The chain links TRBV29-1 to TRBJ1-1; 9 bases are a match to TRBD1. The CDR3 loop spans 13 amino acids. After removal of 7 bases from V and 7 bases from J, the junction contained 10 bases not matched to a gene. Germline CDR1 SQVTM, CDR2 ANQGSEA. The CDR3: CSATGGALYEAFF. The CDR3 coding sequence is TGCAGCGCAACAGGGGGCGCGTTGTATGAAGCTTTCTTT. The full variable domain, rest sourced from reference TRBV29-1 and TRBJ1-1, is SAVISQKPSRDICQRGTSLTIQCQVDSQVTMMFWYRQQPGQSLTLIATANQGSEATYESGFVIDKFPISRPNLTFSTLTVSNMSPEDSSIYLCSATGGALYEAFFGQGTRLTVV.

The chain is built from TRBV5-1 and TRBJ2-1; possibly TRBD1 for D (6 bases). Per the germline V gene, CDR1 is SGHRS and CDR2 is YFSETQ. This CDR3 has 14 residues. The V gene lost 2 bases and the J gene lost 4 bases, with 10 bases spanning the gap. CDR3 bases: TGCGCCAGCAGCTTCCGGGACACTTACAATGAGCAGTTCTTC. Its protein is CASSFRDTYNEQFF. Based on the CDR3 plus reference TRBV5-1 and TRBJ2-1, the full variable domain is KAGVTQTPRYLIKTRGQQVTLSCSPISGHRSVSWYQQTPGQGLQFLFEYFSETQRNKGNFPGRFSGRQFSNSRSEMNVSTLELGDSALYLCASSFRDTYNEQFFGPGTRLTVL.

This clonotype has just a few counts. In DNA, the CDR3 is TGTGCCAGCAGCTTTCGACAGGGCTCTAACTACGAGCAGTACTTC. Its protein product is CASSFRQGSNYEQYF. The chain joins TRBV7-7 to TRBJ2-7, with 7 bases matching TRBD1. The CDR3 runs to 15 residues. The V gene's germline CDR1 is SSHAT and CDR2 FNYEAQ (reference sequence). V shed 3 bases and J 3 bases; nucleotides not matched to a gene: 8.

Points on this clonotype: One end of the junction varies from germline; a read error may be responsible. The genes are TRBV29-1 and TRBJ2-4; D call uncertain. Germline V gene lookup returns CDR1 SQVTM and CDR2 ANQGSEA. CDR3 length: 12 amino acids. In DNA form, the CDR3 reads TGCAGCGGAACTAAGGGCGCCTACGAGCAGGACTTC. Amino acids: CSGTKGAYEQDF.

The chain links TRBV14 to TRBJ1-4; the D is unclear. Germline CDR1 and CDR2: SGHDN and FVKESK. This CDR3 region has 16 residues. V was clipped by 0 bases and J by 7 bases, with 15 bases between them. CDR3 residues: CASSQEGGARGEKLFF. The CDR3 coding sequence is TGTGCCAGCAGCCAAGAGGGAGGAGCCAGAGGTGAAAAACTGTTTTTT.

The chain recombines TRBV27 with TRBJ2-1; 9 bases fit TRBD2. V lost 2 bases and J lost 8; bases outside the gene matches: 10. Germline V gene lookup returns CDR1 MNHEY and CDR2 SMNVEV (reference sequence). The CDR3 totals 16 residues. Here the CDR3 reads CASSLSMAGGIHEQFF. Written as DNA, the CDR3 is TGTGCCAGCAGTTTAAGCATGGCGGGGGGGATCCATGAGCAGTTCTTC.

This clonotype appeared a few times. The chain carries TRBV20-1 and TRBJ2-5, with D tentatively TRBD1 or TRBD2 (5 bases each). Trimming stripped 0 bases from V and 4 bases from J, with 15 bases between. The CDR3 length is 15 residues. Germline loops: CDR1 DFQATT, CDR2 SNEGSKA (reference sequence). The CDR3 DNA follows: TGCAGTGCTAGAGATTTTTCTTGGGGGTTAGAGACCCAGTACTTC. Translated, it gives CSARDFSWGLETQYF.

This clonotype occurred once. The chain couples TRBV6-5 to TRBJ1-2; possible D gene TRBD1, 6 bases. This CDR3 has 15 residues. Germline CDR1 MNHEY, CDR2 SVGAGI. The V and J ends lost 7 bases and 0 bases respectively, with 15 bases between them. The CDR3 is CASTPYRESNYGYTF. As DNA, the CDR3 is TGTGCCAGCACCCCCTACAGGGAATCTAACTATGGCTACACCTTC.

The count of this clonotype is one. The V and J genes are TRBV11-2 and TRBJ1-2, with TRBD1 identical over 8 bases. This CDR3 region has 13 residues. V was pared by 0 bases and J by 10 bases, with 4 bases of the junction left unmatched. Germline V gives CDR1 SGHAT, CDR2 FQNNGV. The CDR3 protein is CASSLDRGRVYTF. The CDR3 nucleotides are TGTGCCAGCAGCTTAGACAGGGGGCGCGTCTACACCTTC.

J is TRBJ2-7 and V is TRBV9; 10 bases align to TRBD1. Germline-derived CDR1 and CDR2 are SGDLS and YYNGEE. Trimming at V came to 3 bases and at J to 6 bases, leaving 6 bases not matched to a gene. This CDR3 contains 14 residues. CDR3 protein: CASSAGGTGAEQYF. The DNA of the CDR3 is TGTGCCAGCAGCGCGGGGGGGACAGGGGCCGAGCAGTACTTC.

The genes are TRBV6-2 or TRBV6-3 and TRBJ2-5; D unresolved. Germline values: CDR1 MNHEY, CDR2 SVGEGT. This CDR3 contains 14 residues. Deletions cut 7 bases from V and 0 bases from J, with 12 bases between. The CDR3 reads CASIGRRYQETQYF. In nucleotides, the CDR3 is TGTGCCAGCATAGGTAGGCGGTACCAAGAGACCCAGTACTTC.

V is TRBV4-1 and J is TRBJ1-1; D unclear. CDR1 and CDR2 from the germline V gene are MGHRA and YSYEKL. The CDR3 runs 13 residues. The V gene lost 4 bases and the J gene lost 5 bases, with 11 bases spanning the gap. CDR3 protein: CASSRTPVTEAFF. CDR3 DNA sequence: TGCGCCAGCAGCCGGACTCCGGTGACTGAAGCTTTCTTT.

CDR3 sequence reads: CASSLQGEYTEAFF. The CDR3 nucleotides read TGTGCCAGCAGCTTGCAGGGGGAGTACACTGAAGCTTTCTTT. This chain connects TRBV13 to TRBJ1-1; 7 bases map to TRBD1. Germline V gene lookup returns CDR1 PRHDT and CDR2 FYEKMQ (reference sequence). V lost 3 bases and J lost 3; bases outside the gene matches: 4. The CDR3 runs to 14 residues.

This clonotype was seen a few times. This chain connects TRBV7-3 to TRBJ1-2, with D unclear. The CDR3 totals 13 residues. The germline gives CDR1 SGHTA, CDR2 FQGTGA. The V end was cut by 0 bases, the J end by 4 bases, with 6 bases between. The CDR3 protein is CASSLTSGYGYTF. The DNA for the CDR3 is TGTGCCAGCAGCTTAACGTCAGGCTATGGCTACACCTTC. Looking up the rest from reference TRBV7-3 and TRBJ1-2 gives the full variable domain: GAGVSQTPSNKVTEKGKYVELRCDPISGHTALYWYRQSLGQGPEFLIYFQGTGAADDSGLPNDRFFAVRPEGSVSTLKIQRTERGDSAVYLCASSLTSGYGYTFGSGTRLTVV.

This chain joins TRBV7-2 and TRBJ1-5; D gene ambiguous. The CDR3 has 15 residues. Germline V gene data show CDR1 as SGHTA and CDR2 as FQGNSA. V lost 2 bases and J 3 bases, leaving 11 bases between the germline ends. This CDR3 reads CASSLRGLINQPQHF. The CDR3 DNA is TGTGCCAGCAGCTTAAGAGGGCTAATCAATCAGCCCCAGCATTTT. Based on the CDR3 plus reference TRBV7-2 and TRBJ1-5, the full variable domain is GAGVSQSPSNKVTEKGKDVELRCDPISGHTALYWYRQSLGQGLEFLIYFQGNSAPDKSGLPSDRFSAERTGGSVSTLTIQRTQQEDSAVYLCASSLRGLINQPQHFGDGTRLSIL.

This chain joins TRBV7-3 and TRBJ2-5; TRBD1 agrees at 9 bases. The V segment lost 5 bases and the J segment 1 base; nucleotides outside the gene matches: 5. Germline loops: CDR1 SGHTA, CDR2 FQGTGA. The CDR3 length is 15 residues. Here the CDR3 DNA reads TGTGCCAGCAGCCCAACAGGGGGCCCCCAAGAGACCCAGTACTTC. This sequence encodes CASSPTGGPQETQYF.

The V and J genes are TRBV4-3 and TRBJ2-7, with D maybe TRBD2 (6 bases). This CDR3 region has 14 residues. The germline V gene has CDR1 LGHNA and CDR2 YSLEER. Trimming removed 5 bases from V and 7 bases from J, with 18 bases in between. The CDR3 DNA sequence: TGCGCCAGCAGCACAGTTACCGGGACTGGAGAGCAGTACTTC. Its translation is CASSTVTGTGEQYF.

The genes are TRBV7-9 and TRBJ1-1, with no clear D. Trimming left V 5 bases short and J 0 bases short, with 13 bases between. Germline CDR1 is SEHNR and CDR2 is FQNEAQ (reference sequence). CDR3 length equals 15 residues. The CDR3 DNA follows: TGTGCCAGCAGCCCATTATTGGCGGTGAACACTGAAGCTTTCTTT. Protein product: CASSPLLAVNTEAFF.

This clonotype has a single count. One junction end does not reproduce the germline sequence, and a read error may be involved. The chain links TRBV9 to TRBJ2-5; 9 nucleotides agree with TRBD1. The CDR3 extends over 15 amino acids. Per the germline V gene, CDR1 is SGDLS and CDR2 is YYNGEE. The CDR3 nucleotides read TGTGCCGGCAGCAATCACAGGGGGCCGGGAGAGACCCAGTACTTC. Protein product: CAGSNHRGPGETQYF.

The chain has TRBV4-3 and TRBJ1-1; D unresolved. Trimming took off 0 bases at V and 4 bases at J, with 9 bases between the two ends. Germline-derived CDR1 and CDR2 are LGHNA and YSLEER. The CDR3 is made up of 14 amino acids. CDR3 DNA sequence: TGCGCCAGCAGCCAAGATTCCCCGGGCACTGAAGCTTTCTTT. Encoded protein: CASSQDSPGTEAFF.

This rearrangement joins TRBV18 to TRBJ2-3; D not resolved. This CDR3 is built from 19 residues. CDR1 is KGHSH and CDR2 is LQKENI in the germline V gene. V lost 3 bases and J lost 0, with 22 bases in between. CDR3 residues: CASSPVLSDHPSSTDTQYF. Here the CDR3 DNA reads TGTGCCAGCTCACCCGTCTTGAGCGACCACCCTTCTAGCACAGATACGCAGTATTTT. The whole variable domain, filled in from reference TRBV18 and TRBJ2-3, reads NAGVMQNPRHLVRRRGQEARLRCSPMKGHSHVYWYRQLPEEGLKFMVYLQKENIIDESGMPKERFSAEFPKEGPSILRIQQVVRGDSAAYFCASSPVLSDHPSSTDTQYFGPGTRLTVL.

This sequence joins TRBV2 and TRBJ1-2, with D possibly matching TRBD1 (6 bases). The CDR3 runs to 15 residues. Germline V gene sequence: CDR1 SNHLY, CDR2 FYNNEI. Trimming left V 7 bases short and J 4 bases short, with 19 bases between. The chain's CDR3 is CASTRGGLTGYGYTF. In nucleotides, the CDR3 is TGTGCCAGCACCCGAGGGGGGCTGACTGGCTATGGCTACACCTTC.

The chain has TRBV7-2 and TRBJ1-1, with 7 nucleotides matching TRBD1. This CDR3 spans 15 amino acids. Germline V gene sequence: CDR1 SGHTA, CDR2 FQGNSA. With V trimmed by 5 bases and J by 10 bases, 16 bases remained unmatched. The CDR3 sequence: CASSPKTDREKGAFF. The CDR3 DNA follows: TGTGCCAGCAGCCCCAAAACCGACAGGGAGAAAGGAGCTTTCTTT.

In this sample, this clonotype turned up a few times. The V and J genes are TRBV5-6 and TRBJ2-5; 7 bases are a match to TRBD1. The trim removed 2 bases at V and 5 bases at J, leaving 15 bases unmatched. The V gene's germline CDR1 is SGHDT and CDR2 YYEEEE. The length of the CDR3 is 17 residues. The CDR3 loop is CASSLVLLGLRGETQYF. As DNA, the CDR3 is TGTGCCAGCAGCTTAGTACTCCTGGGTCTCAGGGGGGAGACCCAGTACTTC.

The rearrangement joins TRBV4-3 to TRBJ1-1, with unresolved D. Trimming cost V 1 base and J 1 base, with 13 bases left between them. The CDR3 covers 16 residues. Germline V gene lookup returns CDR1 LGHNA and CDR2 YSLEER. The CDR3 spells CASSQVLGRSNTEAFF. The CDR3 DNA is TGCGCCAGCAGCCAAGTTTTAGGACGGTCGAACACTGAAGCTTTCTTT.

For the CDR3, the DNA is TGTGCCAGCAGGACCGCGGGGTATGAGCAGTTCTTC. Translated, it gives CASRTAGYEQFF. The rearrangement joins TRBV2 to TRBJ2-1; maybe TRBD2 (6 bases). The CDR3 has 12 residues. The germline CDR1 and CDR2 sequences are SNHLY and FYNNEI. V was cut by 6 bases and J by 8 bases, with 11 bases left in between.

The genes are TRBV7-6 and TRBJ2-1, with D possibly matching TRBD1 (5 bases). The CDR3 sequence is 17 residues long. Trimming cost V 2 bases and J 7 bases, with 21 bases left between them. CDR1 and CDR2 from the germline V gene are SGHVS and FNYEAQ. DNA for the CDR3: TGTGCCAGCAGCTTAAGCGCCGCTCTAGGGGCGTCAAATGAGCAGTTCTTC. Amino acids: CASSLSAALGASNEQFF.